This entry lists 5 T cell receptor beta chains sequenced from one sample in a study of blood T cells in healthy people across ages. For the second PCR, which ran for 7 to 11 cycles, a sample-barcoded 5' primer and a J-beta primer mix were used. TCRdb processed the 5' RACE reads anew with MiXCR; each CDR3 protein has one entry. Among some 1.5 million distinct CDR3 sequences listed, about 45% were seen once. The sequenced sample was blood. These receptors all stem from a woman in her late teens or twenties in good health.

Here the CDR3 reads CASSPQRGGPYEQYF. The CDR3 coding sequence is TGTGCCAGCAGCCCCCAGCGGGGGGGCCCTTACGAGCAGTACTTC. This chain uses TRBV7-2 with TRBJ2-7, with 10 nucleotides matching TRBD2. V dropped 5 bases and J dropped 4; count of bases not matched to a gene: 8. The CDR3 is 15 amino acids. The germline V gene encodes CDR1 SGHTA and CDR2 FQGNSA.

The rearrangement joins TRBV3-1 to TRBJ1-1, with D possibly being TRBD1 (6 bases). The V end was cut by 2 bases, the J end by 10 bases, with 17 bases between. Per the germline V gene, CDR1 is LGHDT and CDR2 is YNNKEL (reference sequence). This CDR3 contains 14 residues. The CDR3 here is CASSQTQGRSAAFF. The CDR3, as DNA: TGTGCCAGCAGCCAAACCCAGGGGAGGAGCGCAGCTTTCTTT.

This clonotype was observed at least ten times. The CDR3 sequence is CASSVSAGVRDTQYF. DNA for the CDR3: TGTGCCAGCAGCGTATCAGCGGGGGTGAGAGATACGCAGTATTTT. This chain connects TRBV9 to TRBJ2-3, with 8 nucleotides matching TRBD2. Trimming removed 1 base from V and 5 bases from J; junction bases left unmatched: 6. Germline-derived CDR1 and CDR2 are SGDLS and YYNGEE. The length of the CDR3 is 15 residues.

A remark on this clonotype: Mismatch with germline at one junction end may stem from a read error. J is TRBJ1-5 and V is TRBV27; D call uncertain. CDR1 MNHEY and CDR2 SMNVEV come from the germline V gene (reference sequence). The CDR3 length is 13 residues. The CDR3 coding sequence is TGTGCCAGCAGTTTAGGGTCCAATCAGCCCCGGCATTTT. Translated, it gives CASSLGSNQPRHF.

This clonotype was detected a few times. The chain has TRBV5-1 and TRBJ1-2; 11 bases agree with TRBD1. The CDR3 has 14 residues. Per germline, CDR1 SGHRS and CDR2 YFSETQ. With 5 bases clipped from V and 4 bases from J, the junction kept 4 bases outside the gene matches. CDR3 loop: CASSKDRGLYGYTF. In DNA, the CDR3 is TGCGCCAGCAGTAAGGACAGGGGGCTCTATGGCTACACCTTC.